This T cell receptor beta chain comes out of a study of patients and donors after allogeneic stem cell transplantation. The CDR3 length is 11 residues. In germline, CDR1 is ENHRY, CDR2 SYGVKD. V was trimmed by 2 bases and J by 12 bases, leaving 8 bases between them. From the RT-PCR reads, TCRdb called clonotypes with MiXCR, one entry per CDR3 protein. This table holds 400,000 to 450,000 distinct CDR3 sequences, roughly 16% found once. This clonotype was recorded a few times. Sample: blood, either unsorted or a sorted T cell fraction (not recorded which). V gene TRBV10-3 combines with J gene TRBJ1-3; D unresolved. This sequence originates from a human donor who was either an allogeneic HSCT recipient or a stem cell or donor lymphocyte infusion donor (not recorded which). It is not recorded whose cells these are; they may come from a transplant donor. The CDR3 DNA follows: TGTGCCATCAGTGAGGCCCGGGACATATATTTT. It encodes CAISEARDIYF.